This T cell receptor (beta chain) is drawn from a study of T cells in Graves' hyperthyroidism and ophthalmopathy. The V end was cut by 6 bases, the J end by 0 bases, with 9 bases between. The CDR3 is made up of 14 amino acids. Germline V gene data show CDR1 as ENHRY and CDR2 as SYGVKD. Regarding this clonotype: Its antigen is undetermined.

Absent ophthalmopathy progression within 18 months defined stable Graves' hyperthyroidism. RNA transcripts served as the template for amplifying TCR beta CDR3 regions. First-round RT-PCR targeting the TCR CDR3 was performed with the HTBI primer set. TCRdb reprocessed the multiplex PCR reads with MiXCR, giving one entry per CDR3 protein. The table lists 800,000 or so distinct CDR3 sequences, 35% to 45% of them singletons, with around 10% in the top ten. General study findings and limits: Classification by a 13 V-J model distinguished ophthalmopathy from stable hyperthyroidism.

The sequence came from a young man with Graves' hyperthyroidism. The rearrangement links TRBV10-3 to TRBJ1-5; D gene unclear. Sequencing was carried out using blood. The CDR3 here is CAISSSDSNQPQHF. The CDR3 DNA follows: TGTGCCATCAGCAGCTCTGATAGCAATCAGCCCCAGCATTTT.